The text below deals with one T cell receptor (beta chain). Its target is not known. The method was immunoSEQ multiplex PCR; TCRdb's version includes in-frame clones alone and lacks a portion of them. The profile covers roughly 380,000 clones, with 70% to 90% appearing a single time and less than 4.5% taken by the ten largest. Sample treatment: some 19 received Ad26.COV2.S at low or high dose, single or two shots; 5 received placebo; per-sample allocation not given. The investigators took samples on day 63 after the first vaccine or placebo injection. The donor was a Boston adult aged 18-55 years. This entry belongs to a study of Ad26.COV2.S vaccination and SARS-CoV-2 variants. Across the study: Of the COV1001 trial arms, the Ad26.COV2.S arm included the donor.

General study results and limits: Spike-specific TCR breadth in vaccine recipients exceeded that seen in placebo recipients.

This CDR3 comprises 15 residues. The germline V gene encodes CDR1 SGHAT and CDR2 FQNNGV. V dropped 1 base and J dropped 3; count of bases not matched to a gene: 2. The source was peripheral blood, collected in a trial of Ad26.COV2.S vaccine versus placebo. This clonotype was sampled from a person aged 18-60 years who received the Ad26.COV2.S COVID-19 vaccine or a placebo. This chain joins TRBV11-2 and TRBJ1-4, with 7 positions matching TRBD1. CDR3 sequence reads: CASSLGQGSNEKLFF. In DNA form, the CDR3 reads TGTGCCAGCAGCTTAGGACAGGGTTCTAATGAAAAACTGTTTTTT.